In its sample, the clone carrying this T cell receptor (beta chain) was seen a few times. Antigen unknown. The data were taken from a study of T cells after yellow fever vaccination. The study, taken as a whole, reports: A small share of clonotypes appeared in both CD4 and CD8 compartments. Abundant bulk-population clonotypes could contaminate the FACS-sorted repertoires.

TCRdb reprocessed the 5' RACE reads with MiXCR, giving one entry per CDR3 protein. Of about 210,000 distinct CDR3 sequences in the sample, roughly 3% are singletons; the top ten hold 2.5% to 3.5%. This TCR derives from a young man who received the YFV17D yellow fever vaccine. The sequenced sample was CD4+ T cells sorted from PBMCs, obtained 10 days after the yellow fever booster vaccination.

The DNA for the CDR3 is TGCAGTGTCCACACGCGGCTCTATGGCTACACCTTC. It encodes CSVHTRLYGYTF. The chain is built from TRBV20-1 and TRBJ1-2; D is unclear. The V gene's germline CDR1 is DFQATT and CDR2 SNEGSKA (reference sequence). Trimming removed 7 bases at V and 4 bases at J, with 13 bases between. The CDR3 is made up of 12 amino acids.